What follows is one T cell receptor (beta chain) and its context. As yet, its antigen is unknown. The data were obtained in a study of T cells in Graves' hyperthyroidism and ophthalmopathy. Amplified TCR beta CDR3 regions derived from RNA transcripts. When the TCR CDR3 underwent first-round RT-PCR, the HTBI primer set was used. TCRdb reprocessed the multiplex PCR reads via MiXCR and lists one record per CDR3 protein. This table holds over 300,000 distinct CDR3 sequences, about 15% found once. Study-wide points: Peripheral blood also featured most of the thyroid clonotypes expanded above 0.001. From stable hyperthyroidism, ophthalmopathy was set apart by a 13 V-J model.

This CDR3 spans 15 amino acids. Per the germline V gene, CDR1 is MDHEN and CDR2 is SYDVKM. Between the trimmed V and J ends, which lost 6 bases and 6 bases, there was a span of 21 bases. Graves' hyperthyroidism was deemed stable absent ophthalmopathy progression within 18 months. The chain has TRBV28 and TRBJ2-7; D is perhaps TRBD2 (6 bases). The TCR originated in a woman in her sixties with Graves' hyperthyroidism. The sequenced sample was blood. CDR3 sequence: CASSQARLPSAEQYF. CDR3 coding DNA: TGTGCCAGCAGCCAAGCTAGGCTCCCTAGCGCCGAGCAGTACTTC.